The entry that follows covers one T cell receptor (beta chain) sequence. These data come from a study of blood T cell repertoires in COVID-19. Study details: COVID-19 samples collected from the United States, Italy and Spain covered acute and convalescent phases.

Sequencing was performed with immunoSEQ multiplex PCR; in TCRdb, only in-frame clones are kept and a portion is missing. The table records around 300,000 clones, around 85% of them present only once. V was shortened by 3 bases and J by 0 bases, with 8 bases between the two germline ends. The germline CDR1 and CDR2 sequences are MNHEY and SMNVEV (reference sequence). This CDR3 is built from 14 residues. The receptor's source is a human donor in a cohort sampled during active COVID-19. Sequenced material: peripheral blood. This chain joins TRBV27 and TRBJ1-2; no firm D call. The CDR3 coding sequence is TGTGCCAGCAGTTTGATGGGCACTAACTATGGCTACACCTTC. This encodes CASSLMGTNYGYTF.